The 8 T cell receptor beta chains listed next were all sequenced from one sample in a study of shared clonotypes between healthy human individuals. Clones were read by immunoSEQ multiplex PCR, and TCRdb kept only the in-frame ones, dropping some. Among fewer than 600,000 clones, approximately 80% were seen once, and the ten largest hold more than 10%. Sequencing was done on a sample of PBMCs. Receptors were obtained from a woman aged 40 to 50 in good health. Some clones in this sample may be carry-over from other donors' samples.

In this sample, this clone turned up a few times. The V call is TRBV5-1, the J call TRBJ2-5; D remains unclear. The germline V gene has CDR1 SGHRS and CDR2 YFSETQ. CDR3 length equals 12 residues. V was pared by 0 bases and J by 4 bases, with 4 bases between. This CDR3 reads CASSLETETQYF. CDR3 DNA: TGCGCCAGCAGCTTGGAGACAGAGACCCAGTACTTC.

This rearrangement joins TRBV6-6 to TRBJ2-7; D tentatively fits TRBD1 or TRBD2 (5 bases each). Germline CDR1 and CDR2: MNHNY and SVGAGI (reference sequence). This CDR3 comprises 11 residues. V gave up 8 bases and J gave up 5 bases, with 10 bases separating them. CDR3 in amino acids: CASLGTHEQYF. The CDR3 region has the DNA TGTGCCAGCTTAGGGACCCACGAGCAGTACTTC.

This clone was observed a handful of times. J is TRBJ2-3 and V is TRBV29-1; D gene ambiguous. V was trimmed by 3 bases and J by 2 bases, leaving 12 bases between them. This CDR3 is built from 14 residues. CDR1 and CDR2 from the germline V gene are SQVTM and ANQGSEA. In DNA, the CDR3 is TGCAGCGTTGACGAGGTTTTAAACACAGATACGCAGTATTTT. As protein: CSVDEVLNTDTQYF.

This clone was seen only a few times. This chain connects TRBV19 to TRBJ2-1, with 7 bases matching TRBD2. Germline assignment: CDR1 LNHDA and CDR2 SQIVND (reference sequence). The CDR3 is 14 amino acids. V was clipped by 3 bases and J by 7 bases; unmatched bases: 6. CDR3 sequence reads: CASSISGGNNEQFF. The CDR3 DNA reads TGTGCCAGTAGTATTTCGGGAGGCAATAATGAGCAGTTCTTC.

The rearrangement links TRBV4-1 to TRBJ2-1; 11 bases are shared with TRBD2. Germline V gene data show CDR1 as MGHRA and CDR2 as YSYEKL. V shed 3 bases and J 6 bases; nucleotides not matched to a gene: 10. This CDR3 is 17 amino acids long. CDR3 sequence reads: CASSHQRLAGLSNEQFF. Here the CDR3 DNA reads TGCGCCAGCAGCCACCAAAGACTAGCGGGATTGAGCAATGAGCAGTTCTTC.

This clone was seen just once. The chain combines TRBV7-3 with TRBJ2-3; D ambiguous. Germline values: CDR1 SGHTA, CDR2 FQGTGA. This CDR3 has 13 residues. Trimming shortened V by 4 bases and J by 3 bases, and 8 bases separated the two germline ends. The CDR3 DNA reads TGTGCCAGCAGCTCCCTTCGTACAGATACGCAGTATTTT. This gives the protein CASSSLRTDTQYF.

The chain employs TRBV28 and TRBJ2-7; perhaps TRBD2 as D (6 bases). Germline V lookup: CDR1 MDHEN, CDR2 SYDVKM. The V gene lost 9 bases and the J gene lost 3 bases, with 12 bases spanning the gap. This CDR3 spans 12 amino acids. The CDR3 region has the DNA TGTGCCAGGGGAGGCCGACTCTACGAGCAGTACTTC. This codes for CARGGRLYEQYF. Based on the CDR3 plus reference TRBV28 and TRBJ2-7, the full variable domain is DVKVTQSSRYLVKRTGEKVFLECVQDMDHENMFWYRQDPGLGLRLIYFSYDVKMKEKGDIPEGYSVSREKKERFSLILESASTNQTSMYLCARGGRLYEQYFGPGTRLTVT.

This clone appeared a single time. The chain links TRBV27 to TRBJ2-7; TRBD1 agrees at 7 bases. Unmatched junction bases numbered 6, after V lost 6 bases and J lost 1 base. Germline V gene lookup returns CDR1 MNHEY and CDR2 SMNVEV (reference sequence). The CDR3 consists of 14 residues. The CDR3 reads CASRDRDRSYEQYF. The CDR3 DNA follows: TGTGCCAGCAGAGACCGGGACAGATCCTACGAGCAGTACTTC.